This T cell receptor (beta chain) was recovered during a study of blood T cell repertoires in COVID-19. The protocol was immunoSEQ multiplex PCR, while the TCRdb copy is restricted to in-frame clones and leaves out a portion. The sample lists some 240,000 clones; under 90% were seen once. The CDR3 loop spans 12 amino acids. Germline values: CDR1 SGHDT, CDR2 YYEEEE. Sequenced material: PBMCs or T cells enriched from blood (not recorded which). The clonotype originates from a man aged 30-40 years with acute COVID-19. V usage is TRBV5-6 and J usage is TRBJ2-7; D possibly corresponds to TRBD2 (6 bases). CDR3 DNA: TGTGCCAGCAGCTTGGATAGGGAGGCAATAGACGTC. The encoded protein is CASSLDREAIDV.